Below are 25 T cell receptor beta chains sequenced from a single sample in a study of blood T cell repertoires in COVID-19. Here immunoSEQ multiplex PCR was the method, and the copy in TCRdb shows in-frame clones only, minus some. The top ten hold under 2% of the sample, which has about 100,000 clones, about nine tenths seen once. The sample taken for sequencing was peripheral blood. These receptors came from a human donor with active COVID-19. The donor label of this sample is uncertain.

For the CDR3, the DNA is TGTGCCAGCAGTTACAGTCTAATCCAACGGGGGGACAGGTATGAGCAGTTCTTC. Its translation is CASSYSLIQRGDRYEQFF. The chain links TRBV6-2 or TRBV6-3 to TRBJ2-1, with a tentative D call TRBD1 (8 bases). Germline-derived CDR1 and CDR2 are MNHEY and SVGEGT. The length of the CDR3 is 18 residues. Trimming stripped 2 bases from V and 8 bases from J, with 25 bases between.

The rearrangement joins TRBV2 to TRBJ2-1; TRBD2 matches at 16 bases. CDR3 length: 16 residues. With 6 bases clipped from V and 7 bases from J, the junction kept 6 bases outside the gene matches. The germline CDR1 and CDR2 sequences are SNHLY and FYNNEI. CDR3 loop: CASRAGLAGGPNEQFF. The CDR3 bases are TGTGCCAGCAGGGCGGGACTAGCGGGGGGGCCTAATGAGCAGTTCTTC.

CDR3 in amino acids: CASSQLEGEETQYF. CDR3 coding DNA: TGTGCCAGCAGCCAATTGGAAGGGGAAGAGACCCAGTACTTC. The chain carries TRBV3-1 (or the pseudogene TRBV3-2) and TRBJ2-5, with D possibly being TRBD1 (5 bases). The germline V and J ends were trimmed by 2 bases and 3 bases, with 10 bases remaining between them. Germline V gives CDR1 LGHDT, CDR2 YNNKEL (reference sequence). This CDR3 has 14 residues.

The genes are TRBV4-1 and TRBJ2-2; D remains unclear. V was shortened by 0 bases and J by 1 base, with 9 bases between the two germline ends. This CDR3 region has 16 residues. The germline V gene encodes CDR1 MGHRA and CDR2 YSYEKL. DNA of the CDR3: TGCGCCAGCAGCCAAGAAATCCCGGGGAACACCGGGGAGCTGTTTTTT. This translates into CASSQEIPGNTGELFF.

For the CDR3, the DNA is TGTGCCAGCAGCTCCCGTAGCGGGGGCTATTCAGATACGCAGTATTTT. Its protein is CASSSRSGGYSDTQYF. V gene TRBV7-2 combines with J gene TRBJ2-3; 9 positions agree with TRBD2. The CDR3 consists of 16 residues. Germline trimming cut 4 bases from V and 4 bases from J; bases unmatched to any gene: 9. From germline, CDR1 is SGHTA and CDR2 FQGNSA.

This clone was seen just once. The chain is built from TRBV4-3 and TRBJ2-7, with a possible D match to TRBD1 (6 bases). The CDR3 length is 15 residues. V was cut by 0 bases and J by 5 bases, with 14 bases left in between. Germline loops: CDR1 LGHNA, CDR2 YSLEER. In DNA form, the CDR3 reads TGCGCCAGCAGCCAAGATTGGGGACAACCCGACGAGCAGTACTTC. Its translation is CASSQDWGQPDEQYF.

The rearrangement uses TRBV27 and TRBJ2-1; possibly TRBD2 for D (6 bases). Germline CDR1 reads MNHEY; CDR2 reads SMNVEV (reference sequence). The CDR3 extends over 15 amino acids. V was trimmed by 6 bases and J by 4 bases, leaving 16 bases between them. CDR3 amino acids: CASRVGTGVYNEQFF. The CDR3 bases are TGTGCCAGCAGAGTAGGGACGGGGGTATACAATGAGCAGTTCTTC.

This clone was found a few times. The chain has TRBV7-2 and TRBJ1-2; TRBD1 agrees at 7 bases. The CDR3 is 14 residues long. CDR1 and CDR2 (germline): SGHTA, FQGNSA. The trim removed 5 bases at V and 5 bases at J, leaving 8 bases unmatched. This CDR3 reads CASSPGQAQYGYTF. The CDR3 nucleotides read TGTGCCAGCAGCCCAGGACAGGCTCAATATGGCTACACCTTC. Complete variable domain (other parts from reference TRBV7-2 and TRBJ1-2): GAGVSQSPSNKVTEKGKDVELRCDPISGHTALYWYRQSLGQGLEFLIYFQGNSAPDKSGLPSDRFSAERTGGSVSTLTIQRTQQEDSAVYLCASSPGQAQYGYTFGSGTRLTVV.

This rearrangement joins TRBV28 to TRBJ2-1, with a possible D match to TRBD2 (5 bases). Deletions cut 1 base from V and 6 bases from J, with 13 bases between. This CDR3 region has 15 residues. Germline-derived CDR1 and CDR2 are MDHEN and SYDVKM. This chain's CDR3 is CASSLLSLALNEQFF. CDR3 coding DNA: TGTGCCAGCAGTTTATTGAGCCTAGCCCTCAATGAGCAGTTCTTC.

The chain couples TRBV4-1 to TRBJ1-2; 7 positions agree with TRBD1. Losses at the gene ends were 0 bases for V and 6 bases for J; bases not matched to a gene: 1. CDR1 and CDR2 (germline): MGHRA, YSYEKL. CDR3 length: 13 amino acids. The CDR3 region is CASSQDGTDGYTF. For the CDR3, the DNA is TGCGCCAGCAGCCAAGATGGGACAGATGGCTACACCTTC.

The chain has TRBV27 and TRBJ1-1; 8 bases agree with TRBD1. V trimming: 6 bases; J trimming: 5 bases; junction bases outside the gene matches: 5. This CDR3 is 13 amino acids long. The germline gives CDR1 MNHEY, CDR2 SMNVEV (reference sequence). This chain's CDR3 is CASRGQGRTEAFF. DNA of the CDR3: TGTGCCAGCAGAGGACAGGGACGGACTGAAGCTTTCTTT.

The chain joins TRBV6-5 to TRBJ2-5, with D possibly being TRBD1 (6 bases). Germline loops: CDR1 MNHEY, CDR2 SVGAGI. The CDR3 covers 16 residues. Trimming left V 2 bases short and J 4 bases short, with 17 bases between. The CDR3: CASSYDAQGHGETQYF. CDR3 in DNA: TGTGCCAGCAGTTACGACGCACAGGGTCATGGAGAGACCCAGTACTTC.

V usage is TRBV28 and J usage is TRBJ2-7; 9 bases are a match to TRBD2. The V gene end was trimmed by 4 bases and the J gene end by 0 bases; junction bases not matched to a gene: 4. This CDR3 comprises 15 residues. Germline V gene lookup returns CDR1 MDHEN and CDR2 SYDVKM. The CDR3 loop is CASSSRGGDSYEQYF. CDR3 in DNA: TGTGCCAGCAGTTCGCGGGGGGGCGACTCCTACGAGCAGTACTTC.

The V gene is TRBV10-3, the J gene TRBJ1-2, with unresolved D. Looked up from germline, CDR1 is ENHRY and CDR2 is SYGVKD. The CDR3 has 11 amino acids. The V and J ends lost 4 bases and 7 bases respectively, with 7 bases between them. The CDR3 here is CAISAGTGYTF. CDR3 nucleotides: TGTGCCATCAGTGCAGGAACTGGCTACACCTTC.

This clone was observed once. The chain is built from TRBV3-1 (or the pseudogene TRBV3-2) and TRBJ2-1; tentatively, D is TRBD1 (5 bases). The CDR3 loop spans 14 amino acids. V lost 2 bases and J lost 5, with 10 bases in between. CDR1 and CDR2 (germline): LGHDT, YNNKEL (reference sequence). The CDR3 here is CASSQWAGNNEQFF. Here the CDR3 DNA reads TGTGCCAGCAGCCAATGGGCAGGGAACAATGAGCAGTTCTTC.

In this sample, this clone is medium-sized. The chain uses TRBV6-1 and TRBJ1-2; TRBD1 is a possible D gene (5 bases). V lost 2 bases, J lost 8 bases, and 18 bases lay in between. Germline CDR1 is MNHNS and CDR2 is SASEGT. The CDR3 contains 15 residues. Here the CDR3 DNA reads TGTGCCAGCAGTGAATTGGAAGGACACCGTGGCGGCTACACCTTC. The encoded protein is CASSELEGHRGGYTF.

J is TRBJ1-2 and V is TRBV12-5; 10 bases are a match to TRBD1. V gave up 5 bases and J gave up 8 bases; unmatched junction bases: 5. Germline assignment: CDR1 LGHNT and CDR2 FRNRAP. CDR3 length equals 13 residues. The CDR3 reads CASGPGTGVGYTF. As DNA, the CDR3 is TGTGCTAGTGGTCCTGGGACAGGGGTCGGCTACACCTTC.

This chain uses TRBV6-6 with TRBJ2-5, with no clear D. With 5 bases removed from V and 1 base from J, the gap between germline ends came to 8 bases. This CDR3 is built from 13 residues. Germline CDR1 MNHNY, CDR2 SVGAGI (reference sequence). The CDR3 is CASSPRIQETQYF. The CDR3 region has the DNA TGTGCCAGCAGTCCGCGAATCCAAGAGACCCAGTACTTC.

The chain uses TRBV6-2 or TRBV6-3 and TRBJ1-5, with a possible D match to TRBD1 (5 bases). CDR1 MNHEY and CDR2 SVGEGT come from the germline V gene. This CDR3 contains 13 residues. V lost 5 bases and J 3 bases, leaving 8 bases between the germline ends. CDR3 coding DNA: TGTGCCAGCAGTCAAGGGGTCAATCAGCCCCAGCATTTT. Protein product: CASSQGVNQPQHF.

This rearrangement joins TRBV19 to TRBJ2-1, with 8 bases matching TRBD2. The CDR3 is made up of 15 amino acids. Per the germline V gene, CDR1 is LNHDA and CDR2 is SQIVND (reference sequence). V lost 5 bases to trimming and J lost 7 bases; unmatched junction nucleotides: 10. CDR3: CASSADRGGKNEQFF. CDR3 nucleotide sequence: TGTGCCAGTAGTGCGGACCGGGGGGGCAAGAATGAGCAGTTCTTC.

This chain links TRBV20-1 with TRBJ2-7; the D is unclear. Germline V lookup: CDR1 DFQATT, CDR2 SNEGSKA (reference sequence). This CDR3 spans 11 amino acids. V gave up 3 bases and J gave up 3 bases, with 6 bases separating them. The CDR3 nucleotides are TGCAGTGCTAGGGCCGACTACGAGCAGTACTTC. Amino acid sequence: CSARADYEQYF.

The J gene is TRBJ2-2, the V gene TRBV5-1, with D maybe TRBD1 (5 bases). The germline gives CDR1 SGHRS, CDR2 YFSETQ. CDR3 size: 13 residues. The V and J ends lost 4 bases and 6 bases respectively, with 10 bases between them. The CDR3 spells CASSHQQAGELFF. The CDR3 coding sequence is TGCGCCAGCAGCCACCAACAGGCCGGGGAGCTGTTTTTT.

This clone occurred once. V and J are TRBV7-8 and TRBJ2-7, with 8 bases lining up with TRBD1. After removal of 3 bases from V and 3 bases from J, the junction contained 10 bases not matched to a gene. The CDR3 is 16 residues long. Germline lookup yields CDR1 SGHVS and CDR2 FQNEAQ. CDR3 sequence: CASSFLAGTGSYEQYF. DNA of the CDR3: TGTGCCAGCAGCTTCCTAGCCGGGACAGGCAGCTACGAGCAGTACTTC.

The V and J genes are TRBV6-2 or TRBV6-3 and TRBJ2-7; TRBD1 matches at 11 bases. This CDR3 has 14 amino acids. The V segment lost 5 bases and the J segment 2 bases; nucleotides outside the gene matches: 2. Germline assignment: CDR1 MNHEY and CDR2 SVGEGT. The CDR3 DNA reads TGTGCCAGCAGTCGGGGACAGGGGGCCTACGAGCAGTACTTC. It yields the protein CASSRGQGAYEQYF.

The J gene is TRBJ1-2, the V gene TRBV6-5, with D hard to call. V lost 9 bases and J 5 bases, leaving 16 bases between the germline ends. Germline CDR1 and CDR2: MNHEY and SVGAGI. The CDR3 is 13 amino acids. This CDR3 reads CASWAADLYGYTF. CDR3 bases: TGTGCCAGTTGGGCAGCCGACCTTTATGGCTACACCTTC.